Presented here are 7 T cell receptor beta chains from one specimen sequenced in a study of T cells after yellow fever vaccination. TCRdb reprocessed the 5' RACE reads via MiXCR and lists one record per CDR3 protein. The table has 170,000 or so distinct CDR3 sequences, approximately 6.2% seen once. Sample: CD4+ T cells sorted from PBMCs, taken on the day of the first yellow fever vaccination. The receptor set was obtained from a man between 18 and 29 years old who received the YFV17D yellow fever vaccine.

This clonotype was observed many times. This sequence joins TRBV7-7 and TRBJ2-7; 10 bases agree with TRBD2. CDR3 length: 14 amino acids. Germline CDR1 is SSHAT and CDR2 is FNYEAQ (reference sequence). Trimming removed 5 bases from V and 2 bases from J; junction bases left unmatched: 3. The CDR3 reads CASSPTSGAYEQYF. The DNA of the CDR3 is TGTGCCAGCAGCCCAACTAGCGGGGCCTACGAGCAGTACTTC.

This clonotype came up a few times. V and J are TRBV6-1 and TRBJ2-2, with D tentatively TRBD1 (6 bases). In germline, CDR1 is MNHNS, CDR2 SASEGT. V lost 8 bases and J lost 4, with 14 bases in between. The CDR3 has 14 residues. CDR3 nucleotide sequence: TGTGCCAGCGGCGGACAGTCTTTCACCGGGGAGCTGTTTTTT. This codes for CASGGQSFTGELFF.

This clonotype was found a few times. The chain is built from TRBV9 and TRBJ2-3, with 8 bases fitting TRBD2. With 4 bases clipped from V and 4 bases from J, the junction kept 8 bases outside the gene matches. The CDR3 covers 15 residues. Germline values: CDR1 SGDLS, CDR2 YYNGEE. The CDR3 bases are TGTGCCAGCAGCCGCAGCGGGGGAGGCGCAGATACGCAGTATTTT. Encoded protein: CASSRSGGGADTQYF.

The sample holds many counts of this clonotype. The V and J genes are TRBV28 and TRBJ2-3, with a weak D call TRBD2 (5 bases). Germline CDR1 is MDHEN and CDR2 is SYDVKM. Trimming took 7 bases from V and 3 from J, leaving 17 bases between them. This CDR3 is built from 15 residues. The CDR3 DNA reads as TGTGCCAGCACCACCGTTGAGGGCTGGACAGATACGCAGTATTTT. This encodes CASTTVEGWTDTQYF.

This clonotype was seen a few times. The V gene is TRBV5-1, the J gene TRBJ1-2; 10 bases align to TRBD1. CDR3 length equals 15 residues. CDR1 is SGHRS and CDR2 is YFSETQ in the germline V gene. With V trimmed by 0 bases and J by 8 bases, 7 bases remained unmatched. The CDR3 DNA reads TGCGCCAGCAGCTTGGGACAGGGGGCTGGAGGCGGCTACACCTTC. Translating it yields CASSLGQGAGGGYTF. Full variable domain (outside the CDR3, taken from reference TRBV5-1 and TRBJ1-2): KAGVTQTPRYLIKTRGQQVTLSCSPISGHRSVSWYQQTPGQGLQFLFEYFSETQRNKGNFPGRFSGRQFSNSRSEMNVSTLELGDSALYLCASSLGQGAGGGYTFGSGTRLTVV.

This clonotype was detected ten times or more. The V and J genes are TRBV7-3 and TRBJ1-2; tentative D call: TRBD1 (6 bases). Germline assignment: CDR1 SGHTA and CDR2 FQGTGA. V lost 1 base and J lost 3, with 15 bases in between. This CDR3 is 16 amino acids long. CDR3 bases: TGTGCCAGCAGCTTAAAAGGAGGGGGTGATTACTATGGCTACACCTTC. Protein: CASSLKGGGDYYGYTF.

This clonotype showed up many times. This chain uses TRBV4-3 with TRBJ1-1, with 7 bases that match TRBD1. V lost 0 bases and J lost 3; bases outside the gene matches: 10. The CDR3 sequence is 17 residues long. Germline V lookup: CDR1 LGHNA, CDR2 YSLEER. CDR3 in DNA: TGCGCCAGCAGCCAAGATAGGGGGCGAAAACGGGACACTGAAGCTTTCTTT. It translates to CASSQDRGRKRDTEAFF.